The 20 T cell receptor beta chains below all came from one sample that was sequenced in a study of identifying expanded T cells in peripheral blood. The method was immunoSEQ multiplex PCR; TCRdb's version includes in-frame clones alone and lacks a portion of them. The sample holds about 63,000 clones; under 85% are singletons and the top ten take approximately 19%. Sequences were obtained from blood. The receptor set was obtained from a person between 18 and 75 years old in good health.

Concerning this clone itself: An end of the junction does not agree with germline; a read error may underlie this. The chain recombines TRBV6-1 with TRBJ1-5, with D maybe TRBD1 (5 bases). There are 13 residues in the CDR3. From germline, CDR1 is MNHNS and CDR2 SASEGT. The CDR3 DNA reads as TGTGCCAGCAGTGAATTACCTAGACAGCTCCAGCATTTT. This translates into CASSELPRQLQHF.

CDR3 in DNA: TGTGCCAGCAGCTTGAGTCGTGGGGGGACTAATGAAAAACTGTTTTTT. It yields the protein CASSLSRGGTNEKLFF. This sequence joins TRBV5-4 and TRBJ1-4; D is perhaps TRBD1 (5 bases). There are 16 residues in the CDR3. Per the germline V gene, CDR1 is SGHNT and CDR2 is YYREEE (reference sequence). V was shortened by 1 base and J by 2 bases, with 12 bases between the two germline ends. The complete variable domain, with remaining parts taken from reference TRBV5-4 and TRBJ1-4, reads ETGVTQSPTHLIKTRGQQVTLRCSSQSGHNTVSWYQQALGQGPQFIFQYYREEENGRGNFPPRFSGLQFPNYSSELNVNALELDDSALYLCASSLSRGGTNEKLFFGSGTQLSVL.

The V gene is TRBV2, the J gene TRBJ2-5; possible D gene TRBD2, 6 bases. CDR1 is SNHLY and CDR2 is FYNNEI in the germline V gene. Trimming cost V 2 bases and J 1 base, with 11 bases left between them. The CDR3 spans 15 residues. The CDR3 loop is CASSEQLRGQETQYF. The DNA for the CDR3 is TGTGCCAGCAGTGAACAGTTGCGGGGCCAAGAGACCCAGTACTTC.

The J gene is TRBJ1-6, the V gene TRBV6-1; D uncertain. Germline values: CDR1 MNHNS, CDR2 SASEGT. CDR3 size: 12 residues. V lost 6 bases, J lost 8 bases, and 8 bases lay in between. The CDR3 region is CASRDAYSPLHF. The CDR3 DNA reads as TGTGCCAGCAGGGACGCTTATTCACCCCTCCACTTT.

The rearrangement links TRBV28 to TRBJ1-5; D gene ambiguous. V shed 3 bases and J shed 5 bases, with 8 bases lying between them. The germline V gene has CDR1 MDHEN and CDR2 SYDVKM. The CDR3 sequence is 13 residues long. The CDR3 DNA is TGTGCCAGCAGTTTGGGTTCGTATCAGCCCCAGCATTTT. Translated: CASSLGSYQPQHF. The entire variable domain, with the rest obtained from reference TRBV28 and TRBJ1-5, is as follows: DVKVTQSSRYLVKRTGEKVFLECVQDMDHENMFWYRQDPGLGLRLIYFSYDVKMKEKGDIPEGYSVSREKKERFSLILESASTNQTSMYLCASSLGSYQPQHFGDGTRLSIL.

V gene TRBV23-1 combines with J gene TRBJ2-3; no reliable D call. TRBV23-1 is identified as an open reading frame with a role that is uncertain. Trimming removed 2 bases at V and 3 bases at J, with 6 bases between. This CDR3 is built from 13 residues. The CDR3 here is CASSQVPTDTQYF. In nucleotides, the CDR3 is TGCGCCAGCAGTCAAGTCCCTACAGATACGCAGTATTTT.

The rearrangement joins TRBV10-3 to TRBJ1-5; 9 bases match TRBD1. V lost 5 bases to trimming and J lost 2 bases; unmatched junction nucleotides: 4. Germline V gene sequence: CDR1 ENHRY, CDR2 SYGVKD. The CDR3 loop spans 15 amino acids. CDR3 DNA sequence: TGTGCCATCAGTACGGACAGGGGTGGCAATCAGCCCCAGCATTTT. Its protein product is CAISTDRGGNQPQHF.

The chain has TRBV18 and TRBJ2-3; the D gene is possibly TRBD2 (5 bases). Germline V lookup: CDR1 KGHSH, CDR2 LQKENI. V lost 2 bases, J lost 11 bases, and 8 bases lay in between. The CDR3 spans 11 residues. CDR3 coding DNA: TGTGCCAGCTCACCAGGGGAGAAGCAGTATTTT. As protein: CASSPGEKQYF.

This clone has just a few counts. The chain is built from TRBV27 and TRBJ1-2; tentative D call: TRBD1 (5 bases). The germline CDR1 and CDR2 sequences are MNHEY and SMNVEV (reference sequence). The CDR3 is 14 amino acids. V shed 2 bases and J shed 8 bases, with 15 bases lying between them. In DNA, the CDR3 is TGTGCCAGCAGTTTAGTGGGGACCTCGGGGGGCTACACCTTC. Protein product: CASSLVGTSGGYTF.

This clone was detected only once. The J gene is TRBJ1-5, the V gene TRBV10-2; D gene uncertain. The CDR3 has 14 residues. The germline V gene has CDR1 WSHSY and CDR2 SAAADI. Deletions cut 3 bases from V and 6 bases from J, with 12 bases between. The CDR3 region is CASSEGGKLQPQHF. The CDR3 DNA reads TGCGCCAGCAGTGAAGGAGGGAAACTTCAGCCCCAGCATTTT.

The chain recombines TRBV6-5 with TRBJ2-3; 9 positions match TRBD2. The germline gives CDR1 MNHEY, CDR2 SVGAGI. V was clipped by 6 bases and J by 10 bases; unmatched bases: 11. The CDR3 is made up of 14 amino acids. The DNA for the CDR3 is TGTGCCAGCAGCGGCGGGGGGGCCCGTTCGCCGCAGTATTTT. As protein: CASSGGGARSPQYF.

The chain carries TRBV2 and TRBJ2-1; unclear D gene. Germline assignment: CDR1 SNHLY and CDR2 FYNNEI. The CDR3 is 13 residues long. V was trimmed by 7 bases and J by 6 bases, leaving 13 bases between them. In nucleotides, the CDR3 is TGTGCCAGCAAGGTGGGTATGGCCAATGAGCAGTTCTTC. Translation: CASKVGMANEQFF.

This chain links TRBV4-3 with TRBJ1-2; D is possibly TRBD1 (6 bases). The CDR3 is made up of 15 amino acids. Germline-derived CDR1 and CDR2 are LGHNA and YSLEER. Trimming removed 3 bases from V and 4 bases from J, with 15 bases in between. CDR3 nucleotide sequence: TGCGCCAGCAGCCATCCCGGGACATCCCTCTATGGCTACACCTTC. Amino acid sequence: CASSHPGTSLYGYTF.

This clone was detected once. The genes are TRBV2 and TRBJ2-3; the D gene could be TRBD1 or TRBD2 (5 bases each). Germline V lookup: CDR1 SNHLY, CDR2 FYNNEI. The CDR3 length is 13 residues. Trimming took off 4 bases at V and 6 bases at J, with 11 bases between the two ends. The CDR3 reads CASSVRDRDTQYF. CDR3 nucleotides: TGTGCCAGCAGTGTCAGGGACCGGGATACGCAGTATTTT.

The J gene is TRBJ1-4, the V gene TRBV6-5; 8 nucleotides line up with TRBD1. Trimming at V came to 6 bases and at J to 5 bases, leaving 8 bases not matched to a gene. Germline V gene lookup returns CDR1 MNHEY and CDR2 SVGAGI. The CDR3 covers 15 residues. The CDR3 DNA reads TGTGCCAGCAGCCCCGGACAGGGCCGAAATGAAAAACTGTTTTTT. Translating gives CASSPGQGRNEKLFF.

The genes are TRBV29-1 and TRBJ2-3, with D perhaps TRBD1 (6 bases). Trimming left V 4 bases short and J 5 bases short, with 16 bases between. This CDR3 has 14 amino acids. Looked up from germline, CDR1 is SQVTM and CDR2 is ANQGSEA. The CDR3 coding sequence is TGCAGCGTTGTGGGGGACACATTCCAAGATACGCAGTATTTT. This codes for CSVVGDTFQDTQYF.

A single count supports this clone. CDR3 loop: CAWSVGYDEQFF. CDR3 DNA: TGTGCCTGGAGCGTTGGGTATGATGAGCAGTTCTTC. This chain uses TRBV30 with TRBJ2-1; unclear D gene. The V end was cut by 3 bases, the J end by 8 bases, with 11 bases between. The CDR3 loop spans 12 amino acids. Germline V CDR1 and CDR2: GTSNPN, SVGIG (reference sequence).

V is TRBV14 and J is TRBJ1-3, with TRBD1 as a possible D gene (5 bases). The CDR3 consists of 13 residues. CDR1 and CDR2 (germline): SGHDN, FVKESK. V shed 4 bases and J shed 2 bases, with 6 bases lying between them. CDR3 loop: CASSLGAGNTIYF. DNA of the CDR3: TGTGCCAGCAGCCTAGGGGCTGGAAACACCATATATTTT. The full variable domain, completed using reference TRBV14 and TRBJ1-3, is EAGVTQFPSHSVIEKGQTVTLRCDPISGHDNLYWYRRVMGKEIKFLLHFVKESKQDESGMPNNRFLAERTGGTYSTLKVQPAELEDSGVYFCASSLGAGNTIYFGEGSWLTVV.

The gene calls are TRBV5-5 and TRBJ2-7; D possibly uses TRBD1 or TRBD2 (5 bases each). Germline CDR1 SGHKS, CDR2 YYEKEE (reference sequence). This CDR3 spans 13 amino acids. The germline V and J ends were trimmed by 4 bases and 9 bases, with 17 bases remaining between them. The CDR3: CASSRDRRSGQYV. CDR3 bases: TGTGCCAGCAGCCGGGACCGACGAAGCGGGCAGTACGTC.

The chain recombines TRBV7-6 with TRBJ2-3, with unresolved D. The ends were cut back, 2 bases at V and 2 bases at J, with 14 bases in the middle. This CDR3 has 16 amino acids. Germline V gives CDR1 SGHVS, CDR2 FNYEAQ. CDR3 in amino acids: CASSLLSSHPTDTQYF. The CDR3 bases are TGTGCCAGCAGCTTATTGTCCAGCCACCCCACAGATACGCAGTATTTT. The variable domain in full, completed from reference TRBV7-6 and TRBJ2-3, reads GAGVSQSPRYKVTKRGQDVALRCDPISGHVSLYWYRQALGQGPEFLTYFNYEAQQDKSGLPNDRFSAERPEGSISTLTIQRTEQRDSAMYRCASSLLSSHPTDTQYFGPGTRLTVL.